This T cell receptor beta chain was retrieved from a study of blood T cell repertoires in COVID-19. Clones were sequenced by immunoSEQ multiplex PCR, and TCRdb holds only the in-frame ones, with some missing. Among under 200,000 clones listed, approximately 81% were seen once. In germline, CDR1 is SGHAT, CDR2 FQNNGV. This CDR3 comprises 15 residues. Trimming pared 0 bases from V and 3 bases from J, leaving 10 bases between. This clone turned up a few times. The TCR originated in a woman in her thirties or forties with acute COVID-19. Sequencing was carried out using PBMCs or T cells enriched from blood (not recorded which). V usage is TRBV11-2 and J usage is TRBJ2-3, with D possibly being TRBD2 (5 bases). The CDR3 loop reads CASSLDESGTDTQYF. In DNA, the CDR3 is TGTGCCAGCAGCTTAGACGAGAGCGGAACAGATACGCAGTATTTT.